A single sample is the source of the 27 T cell receptor beta chains below, sequenced in a study of post-analysis software for immune sequencing data. Unique molecular identifiers featured in each of the TCR beta cDNA libraries. TCRdb fed the PCR reads into MiXCR, producing one record per CDR3 protein. This table holds 750,000 to 950,000 distinct CDR3 sequences, roughly 50% found once. Study results and limitations: Four or five TRBV segments, including TRBV5-6, TRBV5-1 and TRBV20-1, were more frequent in patients than controls.

These receptors' antigens are unknown. The sequencing input was blood. These receptors all stem from a girl aged 10-17 years with multiple sclerosis.

The sample holds one count of this clonotype. This sequence joins TRBV12-3 or TRBV12-4 and TRBJ2-6, with 8 positions matching TRBD2. Trimming at V came to 6 bases and at J to 0 bases, leaving 13 bases not matched to a gene. CDR3 size: 19 residues. Written as DNA, the CDR3 is TGTGCCAGCAGCCTGAGCGGGGGAAGACCCGTCTCTGGGGCCAACGTCCTGACTTTC. Translation: CASSLSGGRPVSGANVLTF.

This chain uses TRBV29-1 with TRBJ2-1; D uncertain. The CDR3 is 16 amino acids. The V gene lost 3 bases and the J gene lost 1 base, with 16 bases spanning the gap. The germline gives CDR1 SQVTM, CDR2 ANQGSEA. CDR3 nucleotide sequence: TGCAGCGTTGACACCCTGTCAGTAAGGTCCTACAATGAGCAGTTCTTC. Amino acids: CSVDTLSVRSYNEQFF.

In its sample, this clonotype was seen a few times. The rearrangement links TRBV6-5 to TRBJ1-2; 7 bases are shared with TRBD1. The germline gives CDR1 MNHEY, CDR2 SVGAGI. This CDR3 contains 15 residues. V lost 4 bases to trimming and J lost 5 bases; unmatched junction nucleotides: 10. The CDR3 region has the DNA TGTGCCAGCAGTTGGACCGGGACAGTCGAATATGGCTACACCTTC. As protein: CASSWTGTVEYGYTF.

This clonotype has a handful of counts. This chain connects TRBV5-1 to TRBJ1-2; D ambiguous. Germline loops: CDR1 SGHRS, CDR2 YFSETQ. CDR3 length equals 15 residues. Deletions cut 4 bases from V and 1 base from J, with 14 bases between. The DNA of the CDR3 is TGCGCCAGCAGCCAGGACGGCAACTTTAACTATGGCTACACCTTC. It yields the protein CASSQDGNFNYGYTF.

The chain is built from TRBV12-3 or TRBV12-4 and TRBJ2-7; tentatively, D is TRBD1 or TRBD2 (5 bases each). The CDR3 is made up of 18 amino acids. Trimming removed 0 bases at V and 1 base at J, with 19 bases between. The CDR3: CASSLAPKGARGSYEQYF. In nucleotides, the CDR3 is TGTGCCAGCAGTTTAGCCCCAAAGGGAGCAAGGGGATCCTACGAGCAGTACTTC.

This clonotype was detected only once. V gene TRBV20-1 combines with J gene TRBJ2-1, with D perhaps matching TRBD1 or TRBD2 (5 bases each). Deletions cut 6 bases from V and 2 bases from J, with 14 bases between. CDR1 and CDR2 from the germline V gene are DFQATT and SNEGSKA (reference sequence). The CDR3 length is 14 residues. The CDR3 region is CSALRGVTYNEQFF. CDR3 in DNA: TGCAGTGCGTTAAGGGGAGTAACCTACAATGAGCAGTTCTTC.

This clonotype was observed a few times. The rearrangement links TRBV12-3 or TRBV12-4 to TRBJ2-3, with a possible D match to TRBD1 (6 bases). The CDR3 has 14 amino acids. V was cut by 6 bases and J by 4 bases, with 14 bases left in between. CDR3 nucleotides: TGTGCCAGCAGAGCGTCGACAGGCGCAGATACGCAGTATTTT. Amino acids: CASRASTGADTQYF.

CDR3 coding DNA: TGTGCCAGCAACCTACCAGGGGGCAGAAGTGAAAAACTGTTTTTT. It yields the protein CASNLPGGRSEKLFF. The chain uses TRBV28 and TRBJ1-4; 8 nucleotides line up with TRBD1. Germline values: CDR1 MDHEN, CDR2 SYDVKM. After removal of 7 bases from V and 7 bases from J, the junction contained 11 bases not matched to a gene. The CDR3 spans 15 residues. Together with reference TRBV28 and TRBJ1-4, the CDR3 gives the full variable domain: DVKVTQSSRYLVKRTGEKVFLECVQDMDHENMFWYRQDPGLGLRLIYFSYDVKMKEKGDIPEGYSVSREKKERFSLILESASTNQTSMYLCASNLPGGRSEKLFFGSGTQLSVL.

This clonotype was seen many times. The chain links TRBV6-4 to TRBJ2-1, with 9 bases aligning to TRBD2. V lost 0 bases and J lost 5; bases outside the gene matches: 5. The CDR3 sequence is 16 residues long. Germline V lookup: CDR1 MRHNA, CDR2 SNTAGT. CDR3 DNA: TGTGCCAGCAGTGACTCGCGGGAGGGAGACCACAATGAGCAGTTCTTC. Encoded protein: CASSDSREGDHNEQFF.

This clonotype was counted between two and nine times. The genes are TRBV7-2 and TRBJ2-4; the D gene is possibly TRBD2 (6 bases). TRBJ2-7 matches the DNA end more closely, so the J call is doubtful. The germline V gene encodes CDR1 SGHTA and CDR2 FQGNSA. The CDR3 is made up of 14 amino acids. The CDR3 bases are TGTGCCAGCAGCGCAGGGACTCTCCGATACGAGCAGTACTTC. It yields the protein CASSAGTLRYEQYF.

This chain connects TRBV6-4 to TRBJ2-5; TRBD1 matches 12 bases. CDR1 and CDR2 (germline): MRHNA, SNTAGT. The CDR3 sequence is 13 residues long. With 8 bases clipped from V and 11 bases from J, the junction kept 9 bases outside the gene matches. Here the CDR3 DNA reads TGTGCCAGCCGGGACAGGGGGCGGGAAGAGCAGTACTTC. Translation gives CASRDRGREEQYF.

This rearrangement joins TRBV7-9 to TRBJ2-7, with D perhaps matching TRBD2 (7 bases). V lost 5 bases to trimming and J lost 2 bases, with 16 bases between them. The germline V gene encodes CDR1 SEHNR and CDR2 FQNEAQ (reference sequence). The CDR3 has 15 amino acids. The DNA for the CDR3 is TGTGCCAGCAGCCCTTACACAGGGAGGGCCTACGAGCAGTACTTC. Translating gives CASSPYTGRAYEQYF.

With regard to this clonotype: A junction end diverges from the germline sequence, so it may reflect a read error. The rearrangement uses TRBV20-1 and TRBJ2-1, with a tentative D call TRBD2 (7 bases). The CDR3 spans 11 residues. In germline, CDR1 is DFQATT, CDR2 SNEGSKA (reference sequence). The CDR3 DNA sequence: TGCAGCGCTAGGGGGGGATTTGAGCAGTTCTTC. This gives the protein CSARGGFEQFF.

V gene TRBV12-3 or TRBV12-4 combines with J gene TRBJ1-2, with D possibly TRBD1 on 5 matching bases. The CDR3 runs 14 residues. V gave up 2 bases and J gave up 4 bases, with 11 bases separating them. CDR3 nucleotide sequence: TGTGCCAGCAGTTTATCAGGGCGGATCTATGGCTACACCTTC. Translation gives CASSLSGRIYGYTF.

The chain joins TRBV6-1 to TRBJ2-6; TRBD2 aligns across 14 bases. J gave up 2 bases and V 8 bases, and 5 bases lay outside the gene matches. The CDR3 consists of 17 residues. Germline-derived CDR1 and CDR2 are MNHNS and SASEGT. The CDR3 DNA is TGTGCCAGCTTCCCGACTAGCGGGGGGGCTGGGGCCAACGTCCTGACTTTC. Translated, it gives CASFPTSGGAGANVLTF.

This clonotype was counted only a few times. The rearrangement uses TRBV5-1 and TRBJ2-3; D ambiguous. CDR1 and CDR2 (germline): SGHRS, YFSETQ. The CDR3 length is 13 residues. V was shortened by 4 bases and J by 4 bases, with 10 bases between the two germline ends. The CDR3 DNA sequence: TGCGCCAGCAGCACCAACCAGGCAGATACGCAGTATTTT. This gives the protein CASSTNQADTQYF. Complete variable domain (other parts from reference TRBV5-1 and TRBJ2-3): KAGVTQTPRYLIKTRGQQVTLSCSPISGHRSVSWYQQTPGQGLQFLFEYFSETQRNKGNFPGRFSGRQFSNSRSEMNVSTLELGDSALYLCASSTNQADTQYFGPGTRLTVL.

The chain joins TRBV3-1 to TRBJ1-1; a weak D match, TRBD1 (6 bases). Germline assignment: CDR1 LGHDT and CDR2 YNNKEL (reference sequence). The length of the CDR3 is 14 residues. Trimming cost V 7 bases and J 6 bases, with 18 bases left between them. The CDR3 region has the DNA TGTGCCAGCACCTATCGTGCGGGGGCTCCTGAAGCTTTCTTT. This gives the protein CASTYRAGAPEAFF.

V and J are TRBV5-1 and TRBJ1-1; D is unclear. CDR3 size: 13 residues. The V end was cut by 0 bases, the J end by 3 bases, with 6 bases between. In germline, CDR1 is SGHRS, CDR2 YFSETQ. CDR3 DNA sequence: TGCGCCAGCAGCTTGGTAGAGGACACTGAAGCTTTCTTT. Its protein product is CASSLVEDTEAFF.

V gene TRBV10-2 combines with J gene TRBJ2-7; D is possibly TRBD2 (5 bases). The CDR3 extends over 15 amino acids. V lost 6 bases to trimming and J lost 5 bases, with 20 bases between them. Looked up from germline, CDR1 is WSHSY and CDR2 is SAAADI. For the CDR3, the DNA is TGCGCCAGCAGCCCCGAGGGTCTATCCGCTCACGAGCAGTACTTC. Translation: CASSPEGLSAHEQYF.

This clonotype was observed a single time. The rearrangement uses TRBV20-1 and TRBJ2-1, with D perhaps assigned TRBD1 or TRBD2 (6 bases each). V lost 0 bases, J lost 6 bases, and 12 bases lay in between. CDR3 size: 14 residues. Germline V gives CDR1 DFQATT, CDR2 SNEGSKA (reference sequence). DNA for the CDR3: TGCAGTGCTAGAGACTGGAGGGGGGCCAATGAGCAGTTCTTC. This translates into CSARDWRGANEQFF.

This clonotype was recorded a few times. The rearrangement uses TRBV20-1 and TRBJ1-2; D unclear. Germline loops: CDR1 DFQATT, CDR2 SNEGSKA (reference sequence). Trimming cost V 3 bases and J 4 bases, with 9 bases left between them. The length of the CDR3 is 12 residues. Here the CDR3 reads CSARFTPYGYTF. The CDR3 bases are TGCAGTGCTAGGTTTACTCCCTATGGCTACACCTTC.

The chain combines TRBV20-1 with TRBJ2-4; D gene uncertain. The end of the DNA aligns better with TRBJ2-7, so the J call may be wrong. The CDR3 has 15 amino acids. Germline V gene sequence: CDR1 DFQATT, CDR2 SNEGSKA (reference sequence). The CDR3 here is CSARDPSGFSNEQYF. The CDR3 DNA reads TGCAGTGCTAGAGATCCCTCCGGATTTTCCAACGAGCAGTACTTC.

Notes on this clonotype: No conserved phenylalanine or tryptophan is present at the end of the CDR3, so a read error is the likely explanation. The chain has TRBV15 and TRBJ2-1; D may be TRBD2 (6 bases). CDR1 is LNHNV and CDR2 is YYDKDF in the germline V gene (reference sequence). The CDR3 contains 14 residues. V lost 2 bases and J lost 7, with 12 bases in between. The CDR3 bases are TGTGCCACCAGCAGAAGACTAGTACTAAATGAGCAGTTCTCC. This gives the protein CATSRRLVLNEQFS.

This clonotype has only one observation. The V gene is TRBV21-1, the J gene TRBJ2-7. TRBV21-1 is a pseudogene segment. The CDR3 is 14 residues long. CDR3 DNA: TGTGCCAGCAGCAAGGAGACGGGGACCTACGAGCAGTACTTC. Amino acid sequence: CASSKETGTYEQYF.

This clonotype has just a few counts. The gene calls are TRBV4-1 and TRBJ2-6; D remains ambiguous. The V gene lost 0 bases and the J gene lost 0 bases, with 3 bases spanning the gap. Per germline, CDR1 MGHRA and CDR2 YSYEKL. This CDR3 has 15 amino acids. The DNA of the CDR3 is TGCGCCAGCAGCCAAGATCGCTCTGGGGCCAACGTCCTGACTTTC. The encoded protein is CASSQDRSGANVLTF.

This rearrangement joins TRBV6-2 or TRBV6-3 to TRBJ2-7, with TRBD2 identical over 7 bases. With V trimmed by 6 bases and J by 2 bases, 10 bases remained unmatched. This CDR3 region has 15 residues. CDR1 MNHEY and CDR2 SVGEGT come from the germline V gene. The CDR3 DNA reads TGTGCCAGCAGCTCGTTAGCTAGCGGACCCTACGAGCAGTACTTC. Protein: CASSSLASGPYEQYF.

This sequence joins TRBV20-1 and TRBJ2-7; 7 nucleotides line up with TRBD1. Per germline, CDR1 DFQATT and CDR2 SNEGSKA (reference sequence). This CDR3 contains 12 residues. Trimming at V came to 0 bases and at J to 5 bases, leaving 1 base not matched to a gene. CDR3 DNA: TGCAGTGCTAGAGAACAGGGGAACGAGCAGTACTTC. Protein sequence: CSAREQGNEQYF.